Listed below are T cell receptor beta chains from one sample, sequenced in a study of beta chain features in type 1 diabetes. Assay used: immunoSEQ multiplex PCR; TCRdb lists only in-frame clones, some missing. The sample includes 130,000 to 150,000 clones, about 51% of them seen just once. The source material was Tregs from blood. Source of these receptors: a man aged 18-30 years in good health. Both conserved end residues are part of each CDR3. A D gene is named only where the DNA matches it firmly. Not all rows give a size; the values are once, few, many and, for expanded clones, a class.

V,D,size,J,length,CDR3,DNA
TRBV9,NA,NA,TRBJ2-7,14,CASSISGTSNEQYF,TGTGCCAGCAGCATATCCGGGACATCCAACGAGCAGTACTTC
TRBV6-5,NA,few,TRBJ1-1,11,CASSPGGRAFF,TGTGCCAGCAGTCCAGGAGGGAGGGCTTTCTTT
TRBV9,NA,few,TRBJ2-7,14,CASSVGVNSYEQYF,TGTGCCAGCAGCGTAGGAGTCAACTCCTACGAGCAGTACTTC
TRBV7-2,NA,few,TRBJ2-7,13,CASSPAASYEQYF,TGTGCCAGCAGCCCCGCGGCCTCCTACGAGCAGTACTTC
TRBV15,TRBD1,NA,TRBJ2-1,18,CATSRRQNRGLGYNEQFF,TGTGCCACCAGCAGACGACAAAACAGGGGTTTGGGATACAATGAGCAGTTCTTC
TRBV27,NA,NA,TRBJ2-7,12,CATSQASYEQYF,TGTGCCACCTCGCAAGCCTCCTACGAGCAGTACTTC
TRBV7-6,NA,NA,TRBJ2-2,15,CASSSQTGNTGELFF,TGTGCCAGCAGCTCCCAGACAGGGAACACCGGGGAGCTGTTTTTT
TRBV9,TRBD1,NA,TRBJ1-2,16,CASSVGDRGDPYGYTF,TGTGCCAGCAGCGTAGGGGACAGGGGGGACCCCTATGGCTACACCTTC
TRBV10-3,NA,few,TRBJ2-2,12,CAMAGRTGELFF,TGTGCCATGGCGGGACGGACCGGGGAGCTGTTTTTT
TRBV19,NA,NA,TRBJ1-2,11,CASSIDLGYTF,TGTGCCAGTAGTATCGACTTGGGCTACACCTTC
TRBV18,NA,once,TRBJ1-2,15,CASSPRGGAPNGYTF,TGTGCCAGCTCCCCTCGAGGGGGGGCGCCCAATGGCTACACCTTC
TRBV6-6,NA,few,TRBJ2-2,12,CASSYRAGELFF,TGTGCCAGCAGTTACCGTGCCGGGGAGCTGTTTTTT
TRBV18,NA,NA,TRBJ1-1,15,CASSPAGGMNTEAFF,TGTGCCAGCTCACCCGCGGGTGGCATGAACACTGAAGCTTTCTTT
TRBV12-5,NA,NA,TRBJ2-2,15,CASGLYSGSVRELFF,TGTGCTAGTGGTTTGTATTCGGGGAGTGTCCGGGAGCTGTTTTTT
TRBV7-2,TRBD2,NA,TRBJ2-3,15,CASSWGLAGTDTQYF,TGTGCCAGCAGCTGGGGACTAGCGGGGACAGATACGCAGTATTTT
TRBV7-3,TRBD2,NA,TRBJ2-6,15,CASSLGGAGANVLTF,TGTGCCAGCAGCTTGGGAGGGGCTGGGGCCAACGTCCTGACTTTC
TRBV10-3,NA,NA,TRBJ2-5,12,CAISGGEETQYF,TGTGCCATCAGTGGCGGCGAAGAGACCCAGTACTTC
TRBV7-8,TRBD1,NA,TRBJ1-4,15,CASSPRTGADEKLFF,TGTGCCAGCAGCCCGCGGACAGGGGCCGATGAAAAACTGTTTTTT
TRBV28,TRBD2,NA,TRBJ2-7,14,CATHSGGSSYEQYF,TGTGCCACTCATAGCGGGGGAAGCTCCTACGAGCAGTACTTC
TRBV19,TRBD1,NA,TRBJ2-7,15,CASSTQGSVPYEQYF,TGTGCCAGTAGTACACAGGGGTCAGTGCCCTACGAGCAGTACTTC
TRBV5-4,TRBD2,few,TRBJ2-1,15,CASSLAVSSYNEQFF,TGTGCCAGCAGCCTAGCGGTGAGCTCCTACAATGAGCAGTTCTTC
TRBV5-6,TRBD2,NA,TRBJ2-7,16,CASSSELAGASYEQYF,TGTGCCAGCAGCTCAGAACTAGCGGGGGCCTCCTACGAGCAGTACTTC
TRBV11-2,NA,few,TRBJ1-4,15,CASSFSILLNEKLFF,TGTGCCAGCAGCTTTTCGATCCTCCTAAATGAAAAACTGTTTTTT
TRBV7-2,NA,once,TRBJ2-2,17,CASSPRWRDSNTGELFF,TGTGCCAGCAGCCCCCGGTGGAGGGATTCGAACACCGGGGAGCTGTTTTTT
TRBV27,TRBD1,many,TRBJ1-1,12,CASSWPGQEAFF,TGTGCCAGCAGCTGGCCGGGACAGGAAGCTTTCTTT
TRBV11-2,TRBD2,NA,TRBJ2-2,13,CASSRGGTGELFF,TGTGCCAGCAGCCGCGGGGGGACCGGGGAGCTGTTTTTT
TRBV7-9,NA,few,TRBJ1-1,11,CASSLITEAFF,TGTGCCAGCAGCCTAATCACTGAAGCTTTCTTT
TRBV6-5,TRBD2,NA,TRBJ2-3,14,CASRLAGGPDTQYF,TGTGCCAGCAGATTAGCGGGGGGGCCAGATACGCAGTATTTT
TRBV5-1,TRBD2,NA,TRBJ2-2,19,CASSPRVLAGTLNTGELFF,TGCGCCAGCAGCCCCCGGGTCCTAGCGGGCACTTTGAACACCGGGGAGCTGTTTTTT
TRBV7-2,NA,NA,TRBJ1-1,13,CASSLAVRSEAFF,TGTGCCAGCAGCTTAGCGGTGAGGTCTGAAGCTTTCTTT
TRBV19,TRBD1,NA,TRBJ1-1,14,CASSTGDRRYEAFF,TGTGCCAGTAGTACGGGGGACAGGAGATATGAAGCTTTCTTT
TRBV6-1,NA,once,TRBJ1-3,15,CASSDYGRERNTIYF,TGTGCCAGCAGTGATTACGGGAGAGAGAGAAACACCATATATTTT
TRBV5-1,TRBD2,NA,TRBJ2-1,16,CASSLERGPPGDEQFF,TGCGCCAGCAGCTTGGAGCGGGGGCCCCCCGGGGATGAGCAGTTCTTC
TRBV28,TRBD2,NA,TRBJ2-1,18,CASSLGSLAGGRLFEQFF,TGTGCCAGCAGTTTAGGGAGCCTAGCGGGGGGGCGGCTGTTTGAGCAGTTCTTC
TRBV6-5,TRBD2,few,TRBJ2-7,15,CASSRGSGRTYEQYF,TGTGCCAGCAGTCGAGGTAGCGGGAGGACCTACGAGCAGTACTTC
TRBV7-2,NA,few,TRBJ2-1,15,CASGASSAGNNEQFF,TGTGCCAGCGGGGCTTCTAGTGCGGGAAACAATGAGCAGTTCTTC
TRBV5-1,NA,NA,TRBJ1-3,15,CASSPNPGSGNTIYF,TGCGCCAGCAGCCCGAACCCGGGGTCTGGAAACACCATATATTTT
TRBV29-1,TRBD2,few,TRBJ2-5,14,CSVPKREGLETQYF,TGCAGCGTGCCAAAGCGGGAGGGCCTGGAGACCCAGTACTTC
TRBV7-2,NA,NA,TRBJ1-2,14,CASSMLRVANGYTF,TGTGCCAGCAGCATGCTGAGGGTTGCGAATGGCTACACCTTC
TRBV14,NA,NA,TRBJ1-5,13,CASSRHSNQPQHF,TGTGCCAGCAGCCGACATAGCAATCAGCCCCAGCATTTT
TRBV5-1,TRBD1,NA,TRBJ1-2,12,CASSFQGAGLTF,TGCGCCAGCAGCTTTCAGGGGGCGGGTTTGACCTTC
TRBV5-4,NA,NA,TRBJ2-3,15,CASSLETGSTDTQYF,TGTGCCAGCAGCTTGGAAACGGGGAGCACAGATACGCAGTATTTT
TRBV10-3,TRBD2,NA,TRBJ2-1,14,CAITTSGGHNEQFF,TGTGCCATTACGACTAGCGGGGGTCACAATGAGCAGTTCTTC
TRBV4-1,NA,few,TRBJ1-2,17,CASSHLLGTPGAYGYTF,TGCGCCAGCAGCCACCTTCTCGGGACACCTGGGGCCTATGGCTACACCTTC
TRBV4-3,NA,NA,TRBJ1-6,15,CASSQVGGIGSPLHF,TGCGCCAGCAGCCAAGTGGGGGGAATAGGGTCACCCCTCCACTTT
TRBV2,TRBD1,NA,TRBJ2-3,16,CASSEETGWLADTQYF,TGTGCCAGCAGTGAAGAGACAGGGTGGTTGGCAGATACGCAGTATTTT
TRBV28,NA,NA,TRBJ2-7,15,CASSFRTSFSYEQYF,TGTGCCAGCAGCTTCCGGACATCCTTTTCCTACGAGCAGTACTTC
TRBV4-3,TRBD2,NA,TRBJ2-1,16,CASSHETSGGPNEQFF,TGCGCCAGCAGCCATGAGACTAGCGGGGGCCCCAATGAGCAGTTCTTC
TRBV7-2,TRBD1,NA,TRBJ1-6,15,CASSLAGTGSSPLHF,TGTGCCAGCAGCTTAGCGGGGACAGGGTCCTCACCCCTCCACTTT
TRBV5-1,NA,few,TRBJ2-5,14,CASSFLADQETQYF,TGCGCCAGCAGCTTTTTAGCCGATCAAGAGACCCAGTACTTC
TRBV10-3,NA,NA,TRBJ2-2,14,CATGGGVLTGELFF,TGTGCCACCGGTGGCGGGGTTCTCACCGGGGAGCTGTTTTTT
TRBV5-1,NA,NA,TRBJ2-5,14,CASSRVEIGETQYF,TGCGCCAGCAGCCGCGTGGAGATTGGAGAGACCCAGTACTTC
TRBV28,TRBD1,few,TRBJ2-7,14,CASSQGQVLYEQYF,TGTGCCAGCAGTCAGGGACAGGTACTCTACGAGCAGTACTTC
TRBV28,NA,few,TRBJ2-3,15,CASRTRGRSTDTQYF,TGTGCCAGCAGGACCAGGGGCCGCAGCACAGATACGCAGTATTTT
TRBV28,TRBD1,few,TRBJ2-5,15,CASTLLGQRGETQYF,TGTGCCAGCACTTTATTGGGACAGAGGGGAGAGACCCAGTACTTC
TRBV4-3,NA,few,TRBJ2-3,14,CASSQAGNADTQYF,TGCGCCAGCAGCCAAGCAGGGAACGCAGATACGCAGTATTTT
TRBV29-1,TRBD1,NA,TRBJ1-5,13,CSVRGTGDQPQHF,TGCAGCGTCCGGGGGACAGGCGATCAGCCCCAGCATTTT
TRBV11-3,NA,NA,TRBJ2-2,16,CASSGAGPKNTGELFF,TGTGCCAGCAGCGGGGCGGGGCCTAAGAACACCGGGGAGCTGTTTTTT